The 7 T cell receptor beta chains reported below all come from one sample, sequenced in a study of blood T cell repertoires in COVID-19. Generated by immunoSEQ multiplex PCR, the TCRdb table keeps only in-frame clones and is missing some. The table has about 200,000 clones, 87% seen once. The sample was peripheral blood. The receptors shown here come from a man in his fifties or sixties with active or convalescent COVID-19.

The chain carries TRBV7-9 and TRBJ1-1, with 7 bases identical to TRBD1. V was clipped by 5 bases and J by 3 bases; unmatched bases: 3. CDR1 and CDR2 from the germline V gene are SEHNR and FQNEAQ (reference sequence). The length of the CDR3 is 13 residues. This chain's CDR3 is CASSPGQYTEAFF. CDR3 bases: TGTGCCAGCAGCCCGGGACAGTACACTGAAGCTTTCTTT.

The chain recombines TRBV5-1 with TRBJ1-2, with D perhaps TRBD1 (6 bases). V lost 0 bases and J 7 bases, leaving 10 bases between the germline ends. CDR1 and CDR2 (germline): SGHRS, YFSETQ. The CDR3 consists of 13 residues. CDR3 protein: CASSLDRVAGYTF. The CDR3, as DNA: TGCGCCAGCAGCTTGGACAGGGTGGCTGGCTACACCTTC. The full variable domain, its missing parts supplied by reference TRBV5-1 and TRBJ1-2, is KAGVTQTPRYLIKTRGQQVTLSCSPISGHRSVSWYQQTPGQGLQFLFEYFSETQRNKGNFPGRFSGRQFSNSRSEMNVSTLELGDSALYLCASSLDRVAGYTFGSGTRLTVV.

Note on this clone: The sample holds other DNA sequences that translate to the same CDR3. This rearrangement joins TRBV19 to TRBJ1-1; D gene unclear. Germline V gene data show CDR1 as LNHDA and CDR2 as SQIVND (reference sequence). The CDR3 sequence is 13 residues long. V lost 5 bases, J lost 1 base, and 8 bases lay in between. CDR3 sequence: CASSLEGNTEAFF. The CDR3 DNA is TGTGCCAGTAGTCTGGAGGGGAACACTGAAGCTTTCTTT.

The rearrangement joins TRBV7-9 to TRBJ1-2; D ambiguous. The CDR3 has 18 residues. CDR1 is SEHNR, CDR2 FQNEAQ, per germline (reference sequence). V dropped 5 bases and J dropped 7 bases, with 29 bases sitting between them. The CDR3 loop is CASSPLLINRRSRRGYTF. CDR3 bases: TGTGCCAGCAGCCCGCTCTTAATTAATCGGCGGAGTCGACGTGGCTACACCTTC.

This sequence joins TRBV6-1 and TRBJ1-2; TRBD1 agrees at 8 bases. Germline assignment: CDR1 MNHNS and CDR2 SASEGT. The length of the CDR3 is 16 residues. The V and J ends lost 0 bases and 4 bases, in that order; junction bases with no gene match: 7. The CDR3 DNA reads TGTGCCAGCAGTGAAGCGCCCCACAGGGGGGTCTATGGCTACACCTTC. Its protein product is CASSEAPHRGVYGYTF.

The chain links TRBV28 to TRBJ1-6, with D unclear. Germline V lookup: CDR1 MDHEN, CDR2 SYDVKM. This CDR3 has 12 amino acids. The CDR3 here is CETGGLNSPLHF. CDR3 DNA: TGTGAGACGGGCGGACTTAATTCACCCCTCCACTTT.

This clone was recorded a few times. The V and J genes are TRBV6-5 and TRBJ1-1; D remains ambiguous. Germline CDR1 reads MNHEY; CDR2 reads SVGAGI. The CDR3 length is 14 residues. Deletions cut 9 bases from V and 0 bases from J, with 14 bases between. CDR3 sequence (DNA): TGTGCCAGTCGCGACATAAACATGAACACTGAAGCTTTCTTT. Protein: CASRDINMNTEAFF.